The 2 T cell receptor beta chains below were found in one sample sequenced in a study of blood T cell repertoires in COVID-19. Profiling relied on immunoSEQ multiplex PCR, and the TCRdb table lists in-frame clones only, not all of them. Among 88,000 or so clones listed, 85% were seen once. The sample taken for sequencing was peripheral blood. The receptor set was obtained from a man aged 60-69 years with acute or convalescent COVID-19.

The CDR3 coding sequence is TGTGCCAGCAACCCTATTAGCGGGAGGGGTGGAACAGATACGCAGTATTTT. This encodes CASNPISGRGGTDTQYF. The chain combines TRBV11-3 with TRBJ2-3, with 11 bases fitting TRBD2. CDR3 size: 17 residues. Looked up from germline, CDR1 is SGHNT and CDR2 is YENEEA. The V gene end was trimmed by 7 bases and the J gene end by 3 bases; junction bases not matched to a gene: 12.

V and J are TRBV4-1 and TRBJ2-5, with D maybe TRBD2 (5 bases). Germline V gene data show CDR1 as MGHRA and CDR2 as YSYEKL. The CDR3 extends over 14 amino acids. Trimming cost V 6 bases and J 7 bases, with 18 bases left between them. The CDR3 is CASRSTMRVTTQYF. Here the CDR3 DNA reads TGCGCCAGCAGATCGACTATGCGGGTGACGACCCAGTACTTC.